The sequence of this TCR beta chain was determined in a study of siplizumab effects on memory and regulatory T cells. Study-level results: Unstimulated naive T cells seemed to show more diversity than memory cells did, and they also seemed to be among the major contributors to the alloresponse. In controls, about 28% of mappable alloreactive CD4+ clones were Treg-derived on average, versus around 70% with siplizumab. An assignable naive or memory phenotype was lacking in roughly 75-95% of proliferating CD4+ or CD8+ clones.

About this clone itself: Its antigen is undetermined.

The CDR3 runs 15 residues. The germline V gene encodes CDR1 SGHRS and CDR2 YFSETQ. The V gene lost 4 bases and the J gene lost 5 bases, with 19 bases spanning the gap. Measured with immunoSEQ multiplex PCR; TCRdb has only the in-frame clones, and not every one. There are 70,000 or so clones in the sample; more than 80% occur only once, and over 25% lies in the top ten. The TCR originated in a human donor in good health. This sequence joins TRBV5-1 and TRBJ2-7; tentatively, D is TRBD1 or TRBD2 (7 bases each). The sequenced material came from CD8+ T cells sorted from blood. The CDR3 spells CASSGGDSRADEQYF. In nucleotides, the CDR3 is TGCGCCAGCAGCGGGGGGGACAGTCGGGCGGACGAGCAGTACTTC.